This TCR beta chain was identified during a study of T cells after yellow fever vaccination. This clonotype was observed a handful of times. Antigen specificity is unknown. This CDR3 comprises 16 residues. V was pared by 7 bases and J by 4 bases, with 8 bases of the junction left unmatched. Germline V gives CDR1 MNHEY, CDR2 SMNVEV (reference sequence). UMIs and a universal primer site were added when TCR cDNA was made by 5'RACE template switching. TCRdb re-called the 5' RACE reads with MiXCR, one entry per CDR3 protein. The sample contains just under 600,000 distinct CDR3 sequences, roughly 14% of which appear only once. Overall study findings and caveats: Weaker in magnitude, the secondary response showed a faster peak on day 5 versus 15. The appearance of a small share of clonotypes in both CD4 and CD8 compartments was observed. After the booster, about 95% of CD4 and roughly nine tenths of CD8 primary-response clones were re-detected.

The sample was PBMCs, taken on the day of the yellow fever booster vaccination. The sequence derives from a man younger than 40 who received the YFV17D yellow fever vaccine. The V gene is TRBV27, the J gene TRBJ2-2, with 11 bases identical to TRBD2. The CDR3 protein is CASKVAGGPITGELFF. CDR3 sequence (DNA): TGTGCCAGCAAGGTAGCGGGAGGGCCGATCACCGGGGAGCTGTTTTTT.